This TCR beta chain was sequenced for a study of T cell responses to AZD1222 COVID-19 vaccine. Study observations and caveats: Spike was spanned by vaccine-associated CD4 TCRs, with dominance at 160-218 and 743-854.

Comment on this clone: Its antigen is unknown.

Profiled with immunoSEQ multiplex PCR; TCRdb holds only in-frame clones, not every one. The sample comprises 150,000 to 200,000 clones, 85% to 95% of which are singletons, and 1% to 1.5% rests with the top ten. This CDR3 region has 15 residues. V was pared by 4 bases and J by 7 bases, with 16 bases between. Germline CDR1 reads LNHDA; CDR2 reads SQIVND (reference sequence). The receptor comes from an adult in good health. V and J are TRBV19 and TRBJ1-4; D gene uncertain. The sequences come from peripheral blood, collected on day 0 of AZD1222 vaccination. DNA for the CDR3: TGTGCCAGTAGTACTCGGGGATCCAAGGGTGAAAAACTGTTTTTT. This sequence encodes CASSTRGSKGEKLFF. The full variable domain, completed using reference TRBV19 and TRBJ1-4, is DGGITQSPKYLFRKEGQNVTLSCEQNLNHDAMYWYRQDPGQGLRLIYYSQIVNDFQKGDIAEGYSVSREKKESFPLTVTSAQKNPTAFYLCASSTRGSKGEKLFFGSGTQLSVL.